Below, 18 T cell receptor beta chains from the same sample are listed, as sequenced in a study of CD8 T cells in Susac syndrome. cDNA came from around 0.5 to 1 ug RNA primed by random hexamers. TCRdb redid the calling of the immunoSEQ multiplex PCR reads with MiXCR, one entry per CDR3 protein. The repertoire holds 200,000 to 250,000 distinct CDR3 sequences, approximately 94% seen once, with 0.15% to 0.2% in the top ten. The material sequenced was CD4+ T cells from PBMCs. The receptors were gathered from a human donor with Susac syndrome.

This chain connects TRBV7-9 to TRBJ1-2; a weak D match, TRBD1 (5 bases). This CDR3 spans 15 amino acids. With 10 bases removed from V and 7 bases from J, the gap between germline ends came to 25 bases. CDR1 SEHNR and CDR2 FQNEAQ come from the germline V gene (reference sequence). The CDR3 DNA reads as TGTGCCATCATCGATCCGGGACGAGAGGAGGGTGGCTACACCTTC. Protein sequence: CAIIDPGREEGGYTF.

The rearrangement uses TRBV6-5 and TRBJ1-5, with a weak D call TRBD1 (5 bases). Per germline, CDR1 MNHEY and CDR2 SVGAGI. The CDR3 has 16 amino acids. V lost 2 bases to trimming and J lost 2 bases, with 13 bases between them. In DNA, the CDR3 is TGTGCCAGCAGTTACGCGGGGCGAGGAGGCAATCAGCCCCAGCATTTT. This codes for CASSYAGRGGNQPQHF.

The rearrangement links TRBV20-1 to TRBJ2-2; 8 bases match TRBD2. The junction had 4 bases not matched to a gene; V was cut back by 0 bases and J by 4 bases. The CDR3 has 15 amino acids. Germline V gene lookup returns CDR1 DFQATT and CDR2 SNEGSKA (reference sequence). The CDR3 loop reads CSARDSGELTGELFF. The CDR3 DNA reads TGCAGTGCTAGAGATAGCGGGGAGCTCACCGGGGAGCTGTTTTTT.

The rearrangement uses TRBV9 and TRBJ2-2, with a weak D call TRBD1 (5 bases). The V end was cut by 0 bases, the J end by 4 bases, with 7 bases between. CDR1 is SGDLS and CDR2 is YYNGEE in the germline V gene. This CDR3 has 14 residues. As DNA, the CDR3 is TGTGCCAGCAGCGTAGGGACAAGCACCGGGGAGCTGTTTTTT. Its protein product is CASSVGTSTGELFF. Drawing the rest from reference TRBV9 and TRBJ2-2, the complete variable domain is DSGVTQTPKHLITATGQRVTLRCSPRSGDLSVYWYQQSLDQGLQFLIQYYNGEERAKGNILERFSAQQFPDLHSELNLSSLELGDSALYFCASSVGTSTGELFFGEGSRLTVL.

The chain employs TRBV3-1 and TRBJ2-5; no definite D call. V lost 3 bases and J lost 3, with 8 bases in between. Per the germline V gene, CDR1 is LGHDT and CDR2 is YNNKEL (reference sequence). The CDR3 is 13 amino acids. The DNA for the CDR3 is TGTGCCAGCAGCCAGAATAGGGAAGAGACCCAGTACTTC. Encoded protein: CASSQNREETQYF.

CDR3 protein: CASSSFDQETQYF. The CDR3 DNA follows: TGCGCCAGCAGCTCTTTCGATCAAGAGACCCAGTACTTC. The chain carries TRBV5-1 and TRBJ2-5; D call uncertain. This CDR3 region has 13 residues. Germline loops: CDR1 SGHRS, CDR2 YFSETQ. Deletions cut 3 bases from V and 2 bases from J, with 8 bases between.

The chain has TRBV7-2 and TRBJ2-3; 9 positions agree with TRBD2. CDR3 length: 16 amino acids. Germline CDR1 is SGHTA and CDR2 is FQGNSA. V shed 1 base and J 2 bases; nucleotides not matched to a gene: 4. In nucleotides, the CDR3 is TGTGCCAGCAGCTTAGAACTAGCGGGCAACACAGATACGCAGTATTTT. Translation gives CASSLELAGNTDTQYF.

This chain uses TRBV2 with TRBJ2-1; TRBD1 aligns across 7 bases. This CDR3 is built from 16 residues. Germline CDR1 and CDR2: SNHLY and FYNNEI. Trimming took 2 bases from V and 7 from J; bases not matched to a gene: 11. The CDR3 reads CASSERGSLRGNEQFF. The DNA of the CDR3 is TGTGCCAGCAGTGAAAGGGGAAGCCTCAGGGGGAATGAGCAGTTCTTC. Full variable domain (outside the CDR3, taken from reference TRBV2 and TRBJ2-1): EPEVTQTPSHQVTQMGQEVILRCVPISNHLYFYWYRQILGQKVEFLVSFYNNEISEKSEIFDDQFSVERPDGSNFTLKIRSTKLEDSAMYFCASSERGSLRGNEQFFGPGTRLTVL.

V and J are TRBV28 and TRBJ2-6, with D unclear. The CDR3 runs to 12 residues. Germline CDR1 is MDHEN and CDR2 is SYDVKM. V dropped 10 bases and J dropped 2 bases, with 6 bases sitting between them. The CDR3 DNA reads TGTGCCACCGGTACTGGGGCCAACGTCCTGACTTTC. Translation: CATGTGANVLTF. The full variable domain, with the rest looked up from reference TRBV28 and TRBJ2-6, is DVKVTQSSRYLVKRTGEKVFLECVQDMDHENMFWYRQDPGLGLRLIYFSYDVKMKEKGDIPEGYSVSREKKERFSLILESASTNQTSMYLCATGTGANVLTFGAGSRLTVL.

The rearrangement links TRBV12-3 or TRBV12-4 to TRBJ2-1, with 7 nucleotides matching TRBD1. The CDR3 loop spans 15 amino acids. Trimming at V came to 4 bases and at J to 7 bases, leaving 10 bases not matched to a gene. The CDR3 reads CASSSGTVGVNEQFF. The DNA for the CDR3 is TGTGCCAGCAGTTCAGGGACAGTGGGAGTTAATGAGCAGTTCTTC.

CDR3 amino acids: CASNIGPDYGYTF. In DNA form, the CDR3 reads TGTGCCAGCAACATCGGGCCGGACTATGGCTACACCTTC. This chain uses TRBV28 with TRBJ1-2, with D unresolved. The CDR3 runs 13 residues. Between the trimmed V and J ends, which lost 7 bases and 3 bases, there was a span of 12 bases. Germline V gene lookup returns CDR1 MDHEN and CDR2 SYDVKM.

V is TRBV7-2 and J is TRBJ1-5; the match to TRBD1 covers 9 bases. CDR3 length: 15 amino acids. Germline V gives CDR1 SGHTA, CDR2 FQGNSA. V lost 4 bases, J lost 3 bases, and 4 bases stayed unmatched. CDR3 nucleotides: TGTGCCAGCAGCTCCCGGACAGGGGACAATCAGCCCCAGCATTTT. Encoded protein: CASSSRTGDNQPQHF.

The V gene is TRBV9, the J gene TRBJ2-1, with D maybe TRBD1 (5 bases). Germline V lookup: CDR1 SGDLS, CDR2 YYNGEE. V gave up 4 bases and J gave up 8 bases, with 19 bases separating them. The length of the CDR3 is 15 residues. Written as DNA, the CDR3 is TGTGCCAGCAGCTTCAGACCCCTAAGGGGCGATGAGCAGTTCTTC. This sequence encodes CASSFRPLRGDEQFF.

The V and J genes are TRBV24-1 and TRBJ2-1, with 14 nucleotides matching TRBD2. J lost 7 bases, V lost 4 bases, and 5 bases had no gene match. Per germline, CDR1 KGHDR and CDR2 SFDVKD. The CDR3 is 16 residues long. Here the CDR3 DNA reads TGTGCCACCAGTGACCAGACTAGCGGGGGGGGGAATGAGCAGTTCTTC. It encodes CATSDQTSGGGNEQFF.

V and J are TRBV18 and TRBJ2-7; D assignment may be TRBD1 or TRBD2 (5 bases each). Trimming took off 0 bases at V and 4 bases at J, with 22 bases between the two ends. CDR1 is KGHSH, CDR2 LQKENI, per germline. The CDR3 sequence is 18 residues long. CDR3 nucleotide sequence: TGTGCCAGCTCACCACCGGGCTCCTTCTCCAAGGGACCATACGAGCAGTACTTC. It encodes CASSPPGSFSKGPYEQYF.

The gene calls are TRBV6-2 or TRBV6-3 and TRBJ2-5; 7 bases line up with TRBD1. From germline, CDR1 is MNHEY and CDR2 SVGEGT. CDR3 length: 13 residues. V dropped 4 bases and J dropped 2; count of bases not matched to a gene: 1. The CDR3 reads CASSWDRQETQYF. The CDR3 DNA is TGTGCCAGCAGTTGGGACAGACAAGAGACCCAGTACTTC.

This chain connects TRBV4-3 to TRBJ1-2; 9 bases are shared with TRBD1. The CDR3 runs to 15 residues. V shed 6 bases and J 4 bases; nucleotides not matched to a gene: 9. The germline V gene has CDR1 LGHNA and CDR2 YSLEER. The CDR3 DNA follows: TGCGCCAGCAGACTTCACAGGGGGCTTGGCTATGGCTACACCTTC. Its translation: CASRLHRGLGYGYTF.

The CDR3 region is CSAPGGTGGVYYGYTF. CDR3 bases: TGCAGTGCTCCAGGGGGGACAGGGGGCGTTTACTATGGCTACACCTTC. The J gene is TRBJ1-2, the V gene TRBV20-1, with TRBD1 matching over 12 bases. Germline V lookup: CDR1 DFQATT, CDR2 SNEGSKA (reference sequence). This CDR3 is 16 amino acids long. V shed 5 bases and J 3 bases; nucleotides not matched to a gene: 10.